Presented here are 25 T cell receptor beta chains from one specimen sequenced in a study. Each CDR3 protein gets one entry after TCRdb re-called the RT-PCR reads with MiXCR. Among hundreds of thousands of distinct CDR3 sequences, 12% to 15% were seen once, and the ten largest hold 3% to 4.5%. Sample: memory CD4+ T cells from blood. The receptors here all came from a female donor in good health, serving as a healthy control.

This clonotype was found many times. V is TRBV4-1 and J is TRBJ2-5; 11 bases are a match to TRBD2. This CDR3 contains 19 residues. V shed 0 bases, J shed 5 bases, and the junction held 14 bases outside the gene matches. Germline loops: CDR1 MGHRA, CDR2 YSYEKL. CDR3 loop: CASSQERRFSGRGAETQYF. The CDR3 coding sequence is TGCGCCAGCAGCCAAGAAAGGCGGTTTAGCGGGAGGGGGGCGGAGACCCAGTACTTC.

V gene TRBV12-3 or TRBV12-4 combines with J gene TRBJ2-2, with D maybe TRBD1 (6 bases). CDR3 size: 13 residues. V shed 5 bases and J shed 7 bases, with 11 bases lying between them. CDR3 in DNA: TGTGCCAGCAGTCGACGGACAGTCGGGGAGCTGTTTTTT. This gives the protein CASSRRTVGELFF.

The table lists this clonotype with a few counts. The chain links TRBV20-1 to TRBJ1-3; D possibly corresponds to TRBD1 (6 bases). From germline, CDR1 is DFQATT and CDR2 SNEGSKA (reference sequence). The CDR3 consists of 16 residues. The germline V and J ends were trimmed by 6 bases and 0 bases, with 18 bases remaining between them. DNA for the CDR3: TGCAGTGCCACGGGGGGCACAAAGAGCTCTGGAAACACCATATATTTT. Residues: CSATGGTKSSGNTIYF.

The rearrangement joins TRBV29-1 to TRBJ1-1; D possibly corresponds to TRBD1 (6 bases). Trimming removed 6 bases from V and 8 bases from J, with 25 bases in between. This CDR3 is built from 15 residues. Looked up from germline, CDR1 is SQVTM and CDR2 is ANQGSEA. Written as DNA, the CDR3 is TGCAGCGTCCGAAGATTGCCCGGGGGGCTCTCAGAAGCTTTCTTT. This encodes CSVRRLPGGLSEAFF.

This clonotype was seen more than once but under ten times. V gene TRBV3-1 combines with J gene TRBJ2-1; 13 positions match TRBD2. The CDR3 totals 15 residues. V gave up 4 bases and J gave up 6 bases; unmatched junction bases: 3. Looked up from germline, CDR1 is LGHDT and CDR2 is YNNKEL (reference sequence). The CDR3, as DNA: TGTGCCAGCAGCCGGACTAGCGGGAGTCGCAATGAGCAGTTCTTC. Translating gives CASSRTSGSRNEQFF.

V usage is TRBV2 and J usage is TRBJ2-6, with D uncertain. Germline V gives CDR1 SNHLY, CDR2 FYNNEI. This CDR3 region has 19 residues. V was clipped by 5 bases and J by 2 bases, with 22 bases between them. The CDR3 sequence is CASSTESPGRIAGANVLTF. CDR3 nucleotide sequence: TGTGCCAGCAGTACTGAATCCCCGGGTCGGATTGCTGGGGCCAACGTCCTGACTTTC. The full variable domain, with the rest looked up from reference TRBV2 and TRBJ2-6, is EPEVTQTPSHQVTQMGQEVILRCVPISNHLYFYWYRQILGQKVEFLVSFYNNEISEKSEIFDDQFSVERPDGSNFTLKIRSTKLEDSAMYFCASSTESPGRIAGANVLTFGAGSRLTVL.

This clonotype has more than one count but fewer than ten. This chain connects TRBV5-4 to TRBJ1-4; D is unclear. The germline V gene has CDR1 SGHNT and CDR2 YYREEE (reference sequence). Trimming pared 2 bases from V and 0 bases from J, leaving 5 bases between. CDR3 length: 14 residues. The CDR3 protein is CASSLYATNEKLFF. CDR3 nucleotide sequence: TGTGCCAGCAGCTTATATGCAACTAATGAAAAACTGTTTTTT.

The chain joins TRBV6-4 to TRBJ1-1; TRBD1 matches at 7 bases. Germline V CDR1 and CDR2: MRHNA, SNTAGT. CDR3 length: 13 amino acids. V lost 4 bases, J lost 8 bases, and 7 bases stayed unmatched. The chain's CDR3 is CASSAETGQEAFF. CDR3 DNA sequence: TGTGCCAGCAGTGCCGAGACAGGGCAGGAAGCTTTCTTT.

This chain connects TRBV7-9 to TRBJ2-7; D might be TRBD1 or TRBD2, each matching 5 bases. The germline V and J ends were trimmed by 3 bases and 3 bases, with 9 bases remaining between them. Germline loops: CDR1 SEHNR, CDR2 FQNEAQ (reference sequence). There are 13 residues in the CDR3. The CDR3 DNA sequence: TGTGCCAGCAGCTTGAGGGACGGCTACGAGCAGTACTTC. It is translated as CASSLRDGYEQYF.

This chain connects TRBV6-2 or TRBV6-3 to TRBJ2-1, with D tentatively TRBD1 (5 bases). V lost 6 bases and J 0 bases, leaving 12 bases between the germline ends. The CDR3 sequence is 15 residues long. The germline V gene encodes CDR1 MNHEY and CDR2 SVGEGT. The CDR3 reads CASSLRVSSYNEQFF. In DNA, the CDR3 is TGTGCCAGCAGCCTCAGGGTGAGCTCCTACAATGAGCAGTTCTTC.

This clonotype has just a few counts. The chain employs TRBV7-2 and TRBJ2-3, with 7 bases identical to TRBD2. The CDR3 contains 18 residues. Germline V gene sequence: CDR1 SGHTA, CDR2 FQGNSA. The junction had 12 bases not matched to a gene; V was cut back by 0 bases and J by 3 bases. CDR3 in amino acids: CASSLALGGGSRTDTQYF. In DNA, the CDR3 is TGTGCCAGCAGCTTAGCGCTTGGAGGCGGGAGTAGAACAGATACGCAGTATTTT.

This clonotype was observed a handful of times. This chain connects TRBV9 to TRBJ2-7; 8 bases fit TRBD2. The CDR3 is made up of 16 amino acids. Unmatched junction bases numbered 15, after V lost 4 bases and J lost 6 bases. Germline V gene lookup returns CDR1 SGDLS and CDR2 YYNGEE. The CDR3 reads CASSPYKGAGVVEQYF. The CDR3 DNA reads TGTGCCAGCAGCCCATATAAGGGAGCGGGAGTTGTCGAGCAGTACTTC.

This clonotype appeared a few times. The chain joins TRBV28 to TRBJ2-1, with D possibly matching TRBD2 (6 bases). Germline loops: CDR1 MDHEN, CDR2 SYDVKM. CDR3 length equals 14 residues. V shed 7 bases and J shed 7 bases, with 17 bases lying between them. CDR3 DNA: TGTGCCAGCATCGGACTACCTAAGTTTAATGAGCAGTTCTTC. Translating gives CASIGLPKFNEQFF. Full variable domain (missing parts from reference TRBV28 and TRBJ2-1): DVKVTQSSRYLVKRTGEKVFLECVQDMDHENMFWYRQDPGLGLRLIYFSYDVKMKEKGDIPEGYSVSREKKERFSLILESASTNQTSMYLCASIGLPKFNEQFFGPGTRLTVL.

The chain uses TRBV7-2 and TRBJ2-7, with D tentatively TRBD2 (5 bases). The CDR3 totals 14 residues. V lost 2 bases, J lost 6 bases, and 14 bases lay in between. Germline CDR1 SGHTA, CDR2 FQGNSA. CDR3 protein: CASSLLEAGSEQYF. The CDR3 DNA reads as TGTGCCAGCAGCTTACTAGAGGCGGGCTCCGAGCAGTACTTC.

This clonotype was detected many times. The chain employs TRBV5-1 and TRBJ2-5; 8 bases agree with TRBD1. This CDR3 is 16 amino acids long. Germline-derived CDR1 and CDR2 are SGHRS and YFSETQ. V was clipped by 4 bases and J by 2 bases; unmatched bases: 10. The CDR3 protein is CASSLGGQAGQETQYF. Here the CDR3 DNA reads TGCGCCAGCAGCCTGGGGGGACAGGCTGGGCAAGAGACCCAGTACTTC. Supplemented by reference TRBV5-1 and TRBJ2-5, the full variable domain reads KAGVTQTPRYLIKTRGQQVTLSCSPISGHRSVSWYQQTPGQGLQFLFEYFSETQRNKGNFPGRFSGRQFSNSRSEMNVSTLELGDSALYLCASSLGGQAGQETQYFGPGTRLLVL.

This clonotype turned up a few times. This sequence joins TRBV6-5 and TRBJ2-1, with 11 bases fitting TRBD2. CDR1 and CDR2 (germline): MNHEY, SVGAGI. The CDR3 loop spans 15 amino acids. V shed 7 bases, J shed 7 bases, and the junction held 9 bases outside the gene matches. For the CDR3, the DNA is TGTGCCAGCACTCATAGCGGGGGGGCGGGGAATGAGCAGTTCTTC. This translates into CASTHSGGAGNEQFF.

This clonotype has at least ten counts. This sequence joins TRBV4-3 and TRBJ2-1; 10 bases map to TRBD2. The CDR3 is 19 residues long. Germline CDR1 is LGHNA and CDR2 is YSLEER. Trimming at V came to 1 base and at J to 9 bases, leaving 18 bases not matched to a gene. The CDR3: CASSQGSASGRAGSVEQFF. The CDR3 DNA sequence: TGCGCCAGCAGCCAAGGCTCAGCTAGCGGGAGAGCGGGGTCGGTTGAGCAGTTCTTC.

The chain employs TRBV19 and TRBJ1-1, with a weak D call TRBD1 (6 bases). From germline, CDR1 is LNHDA and CDR2 SQIVND (reference sequence). V lost 6 bases and J 4 bases, leaving 24 bases between the germline ends. The CDR3 is 17 residues long. The CDR3, as DNA: TGTGCCAGTAGCGAGACCTATAGGACCGAGGGGGTCACTGAAGCTTTCTTT. Encoded protein: CASSETYRTEGVTEAFF. The full variable domain, rest sourced from reference TRBV19 and TRBJ1-1, is DGGITQSPKYLFRKEGQNVTLSCEQNLNHDAMYWYRQDPGQGLRLIYYSQIVNDFQKGDIAEGYSVSREKKESFPLTVTSAQKNPTAFYLCASSETYRTEGVTEAFFGQGTRLTVV.

A few counts support this clonotype. This sequence joins TRBV29-1 and TRBJ1-2, with unresolved D. V lost 2 bases and J lost 8, with 15 bases in between. The CDR3 is made up of 13 amino acids. CDR1 is SQVTM, CDR2 ANQGSEA, per germline. The CDR3 reads CSVEIGGGSGYTF. CDR3 DNA sequence: TGCAGCGTTGAAATCGGAGGAGGGAGCGGCTACACCTTC.

This clonotype was seen a few times. The rearrangement uses TRBV27 and TRBJ2-2; D is ambiguous. The germline V gene encodes CDR1 MNHEY and CDR2 SMNVEV (reference sequence). V lost 6 bases to trimming and J lost 0 bases, with 11 bases between them. This CDR3 spans 15 amino acids. CDR3 in DNA: TGTGCCAGCAGCTCCCTCAGTTCGAACACCGGGGAGCTGTTTTTT. It encodes CASSSLSSNTGELFF.

CDR3 region: CASSYTGDSYEQFF. CDR3 sequence (DNA): TGTGCCAGCAGCTACACAGGGGACTCGTACGAGCAGTTCTTC. This chain links TRBV11-2 with TRBJ2-5; D is perhaps TRBD1 (7 bases). The tail of the sequence fits TRBJ2-1 better, so the J call may be wrong. This CDR3 is built from 14 residues. Germline V gene data show CDR1 as SGHAT and CDR2 as FQNNGV.

This clonotype was seen ten or more times. The chain employs TRBV5-5 and TRBJ2-1; TRBD2 agrees at 9 bases. V lost 1 base, J lost 6 bases, and 5 bases stayed unmatched. Germline V gives CDR1 SGHKS, CDR2 YYEKEE (reference sequence). CDR3 length: 15 amino acids. In DNA form, the CDR3 reads TGTGCCAGCAGCTTGTCGCTAGCGGGAAGCAATGAGCAGTTCTTC. Translating it yields CASSLSLAGSNEQFF.

CDR3 DNA sequence: TGCAGTGCTAGAGGGACAAAGTCCTACAATGAGCAGTTCTTC. Its protein is CSARGTKSYNEQFF. J is TRBJ2-1 and V is TRBV20-1; TRBD1 might be the D (5 bases). Deletions cut 1 base from V and 1 base from J, with 8 bases between. There are 14 residues in the CDR3. Per the germline V gene, CDR1 is DFQATT and CDR2 is SNEGSKA (reference sequence).

Only a few counts were recorded for this clonotype. The chain links TRBV3-1 to TRBJ2-1; a weak D match, TRBD2 (6 bases). Trimming cost V 1 base and J 2 bases, with 12 bases left between them. This CDR3 is built from 16 residues. CDR1 LGHDT and CDR2 YNNKEL come from the germline V gene (reference sequence). CDR3: CASSQVGGRTYNEQFF. CDR3 bases: TGTGCCAGCAGCCAAGTCGGAGGGAGGACCTACAATGAGCAGTTCTTC.

The rearrangement joins TRBV6-1 to TRBJ2-7; TRBD2 matches 7 bases. Looked up from germline, CDR1 is MNHNS and CDR2 is SASEGT. The V and J ends lost 6 bases and 2 bases, in that order; junction bases with no gene match: 13. This CDR3 contains 16 residues. CDR3 nucleotides: TGTGCCAGCAGGTGGGAAGGCGCGGGAGCCCCCTACGAGCAGTACTTC. It specifies CASRWEGAGAPYEQYF.